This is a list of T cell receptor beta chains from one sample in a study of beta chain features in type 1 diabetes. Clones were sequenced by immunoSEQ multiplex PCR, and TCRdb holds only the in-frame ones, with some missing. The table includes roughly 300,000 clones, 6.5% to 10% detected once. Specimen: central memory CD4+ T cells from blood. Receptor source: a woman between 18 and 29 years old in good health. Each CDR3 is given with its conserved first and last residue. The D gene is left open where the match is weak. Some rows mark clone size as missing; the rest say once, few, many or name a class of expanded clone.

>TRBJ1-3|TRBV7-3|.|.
CASSLDPGTTGNTIYF
TGTGCCAGCAGCTTGGATCCAGGGACAACGGGAAACACCATATATTTT
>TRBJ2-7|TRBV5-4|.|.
CASSLGPASYEQYF
TGTGCCAGCAGCTTGGGTCCGGCCTCCTACGAGCAGTACTTC
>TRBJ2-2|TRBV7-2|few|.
CASSPNTGELFF
TGTGCCAGCAGCCCCAACACCGGGGAGCTGTTTTTT
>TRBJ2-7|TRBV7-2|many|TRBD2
CASSPAPVSGRSEQYF
TGTGCCAGCAGCCCCGCTCCTGTTAGCGGGAGGTCCGAGCAGTACTTC
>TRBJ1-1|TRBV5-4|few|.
CASSLEGWGTEAFF
TGTGCCAGCAGCTTGGAGGGATGGGGCACTGAAGCTTTCTTT
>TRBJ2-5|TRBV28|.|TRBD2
CASSYTGGTQYF
TGTGCCAGCAGTTATACGGGGGGGACCCAGTACTTC
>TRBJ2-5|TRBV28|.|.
CASSLGETQYF
TGTGCCAGCAGTTTGGGGGAGACCCAGTACTTC
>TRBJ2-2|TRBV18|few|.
CASSPRSNTGELFF
TGTGCCAGCTCACCCAGGTCGAACACCGGGGAGCTGTTTTTT
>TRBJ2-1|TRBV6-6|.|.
CASSSTSVQFF
TGTGCCAGCAGTTCGACTTCTGTGCAGTTCTTC
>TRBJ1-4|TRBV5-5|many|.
CASSPRTATNEKLFF
TGTGCCAGCAGCCCTCGGACAGCAACTAATGAAAAACTGTTTTTT
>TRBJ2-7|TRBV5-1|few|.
CASSLDSGRGYEQYF
TGCGCCAGCAGCTTGGATTCCGGCAGGGGCTACGAGCAGTACTTC
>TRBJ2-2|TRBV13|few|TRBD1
CASNRGLPRTGELFF
TGTGCCAGCAACAGGGGGCTACCTCGCACCGGGGAGCTGTTTTTT
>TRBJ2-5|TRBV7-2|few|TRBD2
CASSPLRNSGRRETQYF
TGTGCCAGCAGCCCACTTCGTAATAGCGGGAGACGAGAGACCCAGTACTTC
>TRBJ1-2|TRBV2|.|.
CASSKQGLDGYTF
TGTGCCAGCAGCAAACAGGGATTAGATGGCTACACCTTC
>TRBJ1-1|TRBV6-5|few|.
CASRNTGHLNTEAFF
TGTGCCAGCAGAAATACGGGACACTTGAACACTGAAGCTTTCTTT
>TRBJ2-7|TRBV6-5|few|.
CASSGGTYEQYF
TGTGCCAGCAGTGGCGGAACCTACGAGCAGTACTTC
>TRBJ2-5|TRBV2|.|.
CASNSRTIETQYF
TGTGCCAGCAATTCCAGGACAATTGAGACCCAGTACTTC
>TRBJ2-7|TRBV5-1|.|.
CASSPAPLIDGYEQYF
TGCGCCAGCAGCCCGGCCCCCCTTATCGACGGCTACGAGCAGTACTTC
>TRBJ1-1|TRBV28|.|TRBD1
CASSTGTGGETEAFF
TGTGCCAGCAGTACAGGGACAGGGGGAGAAACTGAAGCTTTCTTT
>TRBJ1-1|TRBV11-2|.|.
CASSTEWVGEAFF
TGTGCCAGCAGCACTGAGTGGGTAGGGGAAGCTTTCTTT
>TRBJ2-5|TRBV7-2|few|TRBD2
CASSLAYSGNAQETQYF
TGTGCCAGCAGCTTAGCCTACAGCGGGAACGCACAAGAGACCCAGTACTTC
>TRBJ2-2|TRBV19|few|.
CASSPRENTGELFF
TGTGCCAGTAGTCCCCGGGAGAACACCGGGGAGCTGTTTTTT
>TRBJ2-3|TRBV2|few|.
CASSDRGTDTQYF
TGTGCCAGCAGTGACAGGGGCACAGATACGCAGTATTTT
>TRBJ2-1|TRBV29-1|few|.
CSVVPTVNEQFF
TGCAGCGTCGTACCGACAGTCAATGAGCAGTTCTTC
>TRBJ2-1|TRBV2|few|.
CASRREDNEQFF
TGTGCCAGCAGGAGGGAGGACAATGAGCAGTTCTTC
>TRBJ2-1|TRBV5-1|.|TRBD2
CASSPNLGGRGGSFF
TGCGCCAGCAGCCCAAACCTGGGCGGGAGGGGAGGGAGTTTCTTC
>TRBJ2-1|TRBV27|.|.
CASSPNIDTPRGPYNEQFF
TGTGCCAGCAGTCCAAACATTGACACCCCTAGGGGTCCCTACAATGAGCAGTTCTTC
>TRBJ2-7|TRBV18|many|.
CASSPLQGQGEQYF
TGTGCCAGCTCACCGTTACAGGGCCAGGGGGAGCAGTACTTC
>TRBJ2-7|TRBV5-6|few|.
CASSLFEDLPGTPYEQYF
TGTGCCAGCAGCTTGTTTGAGGATTTACCCGGGACTCCCTACGAGCAGTACTTC
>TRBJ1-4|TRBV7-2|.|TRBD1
CASSQGQRPDEKLFF
TGCGCCAGCAGCCAGGGACAGCGACCCGATGAAAAACTGTTTTTT
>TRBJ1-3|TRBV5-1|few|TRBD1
CASSLRTGSGNTIYF
TGCGCCAGCAGCTTAAGGACAGGCTCTGGAAACACCATATATTTT
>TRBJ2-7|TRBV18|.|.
CASSPSSGGAGEQYF
TGTGCCAGCTCACCCTCCTCCGGCGGGGCAGGGGAGCAGTACTTC
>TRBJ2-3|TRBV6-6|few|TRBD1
CASRTGDADTQYF
TGTGCCAGCAGGACAGGGGACGCAGATACGCAGTATTTT
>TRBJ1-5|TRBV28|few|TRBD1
CASSPADRAFDQPQHF
TGTGCCAGCAGTCCGGCCGACAGGGCGTTCGATCAGCCCCAGCATTTT
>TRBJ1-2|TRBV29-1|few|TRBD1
CSVEERLLGQGTYGYTF
TGCAGCGTTGAAGAGAGGCTCCTGGGACAGGGAACTTATGGCTACACCTTC
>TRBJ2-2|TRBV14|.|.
CASSGLNTGELFF
TGTGCCAGCAGCGGGCTTAACACCGGGGAGCTGTTTTTT
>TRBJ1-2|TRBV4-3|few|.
CASSQEWGDTLLTF
TGCGCCAGCAGCCAAGAGTGGGGGGACACCCTCCTTACCTTC
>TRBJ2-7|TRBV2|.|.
CASSPDNEQYF
TGTGCCAGCAGCCCCGATAACGAGCAGTACTTC
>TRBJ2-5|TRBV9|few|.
CASSKQITGTLETQYF
TGTGCCAGCAGCAAGCAAATAACCGGGACATTAGAGACCCAGTACTTC
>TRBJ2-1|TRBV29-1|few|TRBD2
CSAKLAGGARVNNEQFF
TGCAGCGCCAAGCTAGCGGGAGGAGCGAGGGTTAACAATGAGCAGTTCTTC
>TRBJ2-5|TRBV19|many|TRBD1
CASSPWTGRETQYF
TGTGCCAGTAGTCCATGGACAGGGCGGGAGACCCAGTACTTC